The entry below gives a single T cell receptor (beta chain) sequence along with its context. Its matching antigen is unknown. This table comes from immunoSEQ multiplex PCR, and its TCRdb copy is limited to in-frame clones, with some not included. Of about 68,000 clones detected, about four fifths appear once; the ten largest clones hold about 12%. Time point of the sample: week 35, safety follow-up. Doses of 300 ug of mutant IDH1 20-mer peptide were given with topical imiquimod. Patients in the study were vaccinated eight times, receiving shots in weeks 1, 3, 5, 7, 11, 15, 19 and 23. This sample is part of a study of a mutant IDH1 vaccine in newly diagnosed glioma. The wider study: The V12 visit happened in week 35, and the V13 visit happened in week 47.

The CDR3 has 17 residues. Trimming took off 0 bases at V and 0 bases at J, with 12 bases between the two ends. The germline V gene encodes CDR1 SGDLS and CDR2 YYNGEE. Sequences were derived from PBMCs, sampled from a glioma patient whose treatment included an IDH1 peptide vaccine. The sequence was obtained from a man aged 18-30 years with glioma. The rearrangement links TRBV9 to TRBJ1-4; D not resolved. CDR3 DNA: TGTGCCAGCAGCGTAGAATCTCTCGGCTCAACTAATGAAAAACTGTTTTTT. Translation: CASSVESLGSTNEKLFF.